A single sample gave rise to the 14 T cell receptor beta chains below, sequenced in a study of T cells after yellow fever vaccination. From the 5' RACE reads, TCRdb called clonotypes with MiXCR, one entry per CDR3 protein. This sample yields around 600,000 distinct CDR3 sequences, of which roughly an eighth are seen a single time; 15% belongs to the top ten. The sequences come from PBMCs, collected on the day of the yellow fever booster vaccination. The source of these receptors is a man under 40 who received the YFV17D yellow fever vaccine.

V gene TRBV18 combines with J gene TRBJ2-7; 8 bases are a match to TRBD1. Germline CDR1 KGHSH, CDR2 LQKENI. V gave up 2 bases and J gave up 6 bases; unmatched junction bases: 3. This CDR3 contains 13 residues. The DNA of the CDR3 is TGTGCCAGCTCACCAGACAGGGGAGCCGAGCAGTACTTC. The encoded protein is CASSPDRGAEQYF. Together with reference TRBV18 and TRBJ2-7, the CDR3 gives the full variable domain: NAGVMQNPRHLVRRRGQEARLRCSPMKGHSHVYWYRQLPEEGLKFMVYLQKENIIDESGMPKERFSAEFPKEGPSILRIQQVVRGDSAAYFCASSPDRGAEQYFGPGTRLTVT.

This clonotype has more than one count but fewer than ten. V and J are TRBV28 and TRBJ2-1; the match to TRBD2 covers 9 bases. Germline-derived CDR1 and CDR2 are MDHEN and SYDVKM. After removal of 7 bases from V and 3 bases from J, the junction contained 10 bases not matched to a gene. CDR3 length: 16 amino acids. The CDR3 DNA reads as TGTGCCAGCATGCTTCTGGCGGGAGGGATCTACAATGAGCAGTTCTTC. The encoded protein is CASMLLAGGIYNEQFF.

The chain links TRBV6-5 to TRBJ2-5; perhaps D is TRBD1 or TRBD2 (5 bases each). The ends were cut back, 6 bases at V and 7 bases at J, with 18 bases in the middle. Germline values: CDR1 MNHEY, CDR2 SVGAGI. The length of the CDR3 is 14 residues. DNA for the CDR3: TGTGCCAGCAGATACCGGGACCGAACCGGGACCCAGTACTTC. Translating gives CASRYRDRTGTQYF.

The V and J genes are TRBV2 and TRBJ2-3; D call uncertain. In germline, CDR1 is SNHLY, CDR2 FYNNEI. This CDR3 is built from 15 residues. The germline V and J ends were trimmed by 7 bases and 4 bases, with 18 bases remaining between them. CDR3 residues: CASTGRHLGPDTQYF. DNA for the CDR3: TGTGCCAGCACGGGCCGGCATCTTGGCCCAGATACGCAGTATTTT.

In this sample, this clonotype turned up a few times. The chain joins TRBV29-1 to TRBJ1-3; the D is unclear. The V gene lost 3 bases and the J gene lost 4 bases, with 10 bases spanning the gap. This CDR3 region has 13 residues. Germline V gives CDR1 SQVTM, CDR2 ANQGSEA. The CDR3 protein is CSVDCAGGNTIYF. CDR3 coding DNA: TGCAGCGTTGATTGCGCCGGGGGAAACACCATATATTTT.

The chain recombines TRBV6-2 or TRBV6-3 with TRBJ2-1; 12 positions match TRBD2. The CDR3 covers 15 residues. Germline values: CDR1 MNHEY, CDR2 SVGEGT. V shed 0 bases, J shed 6 bases, and the junction held 0 bases outside the gene matches. This chain's CDR3 is CASSYSLAGGNEQFF. CDR3 in DNA: TGTGCCAGCAGTTACTCACTAGCGGGGGGCAATGAGCAGTTCTTC.

The gene calls are TRBV30 and TRBJ1-5; D not resolved. From germline, CDR1 is GTSNPN and CDR2 SVGIG (reference sequence). Between the trimmed V and J ends, which lost 2 bases and 3 bases, there was a span of 5 bases. The CDR3 is 12 amino acids. The CDR3 reads CAWSLPNQPQHF. CDR3 DNA sequence: TGTGCCTGGAGTTTACCCAATCAGCCCCAGCATTTT. The full variable domain, its missing parts supplied by reference TRBV30 and TRBJ1-5, is SQTIHQWPATLVQPVGSPLSLECTVEGTSNPNLYWYRQAAGRGLQLLFYSVGIGQISSEVPQNLSASRPQDRQFILSSKKLLLSDSGFYLCAWSLPNQPQHFGDGTRLSIL.

The rearrangement links TRBV5-6 to TRBJ1-1, with 9 bases identical to TRBD1. Germline loops: CDR1 SGHDT, CDR2 YYEEEE. The CDR3 loop spans 15 amino acids. Losses at the gene ends were 3 bases for V and 4 bases for J; bases not matched to a gene: 7. CDR3 DNA: TGTGCCAGCAGCTCTCCCGGGACAGGGACCACTGAAGCTTTCTTT. Its translation is CASSSPGTGTTEAFF.

This clonotype appeared many times. The rearrangement joins TRBV19 to TRBJ2-7, with D maybe TRBD2 (5 bases). Germline assignment: CDR1 LNHDA and CDR2 SQIVND (reference sequence). Trimming shortened V by 5 bases and J by 6 bases, and 17 bases separated the two germline ends. The CDR3 contains 14 residues. CDR3 region: CASSWTAEAGEQYF. CDR3 coding DNA: TGTGCCAGTAGTTGGACGGCAGAGGCGGGCGAGCAGTACTTC.

The chain uses TRBV5-6 and TRBJ2-1; D remains unclear. In germline, CDR1 is SGHDT, CDR2 YYEEEE. Between the trimmed V and J ends, which lost 4 bases and 8 bases, there was a span of 19 bases. CDR3 length equals 15 residues. The chain's CDR3 is CASSPTDASFDEQFF. The DNA for the CDR3 is TGTGCCAGCAGCCCGACCGACGCTAGTTTCGATGAGCAGTTCTTC.

The gene calls are TRBV6-5 and TRBJ2-7; D is perhaps TRBD2 (7 bases). Trimming cost V 2 bases and J 6 bases, with 11 bases left between them. This CDR3 contains 13 residues. The germline CDR1 and CDR2 sequences are MNHEY and SVGAGI. The CDR3 DNA reads as TGTGCCAGCAGTTACGGGGGGGGCCGCGAGCAGTACTTC. Its protein product is CASSYGGGREQYF.

The chain links TRBV10-3 to TRBJ2-1; D is possibly TRBD2 (5 bases). The CDR3 consists of 14 residues. V lost 4 bases and J lost 5, with 12 bases in between. Per germline, CDR1 ENHRY and CDR2 SYGVKD. As DNA, the CDR3 is TGTGCCATCAGTGTTTACGGAGGTGACAATGAGCAGTTCTTC. Translating it yields CAISVYGGDNEQFF.

The rearrangement uses TRBV20-1 and TRBJ2-7, with 8 positions matching TRBD1. Germline V gene lookup returns CDR1 DFQATT and CDR2 SNEGSKA (reference sequence). The CDR3 has 12 residues. J lost 3 bases, V lost 6 bases, and 4 bases had no gene match. The CDR3 DNA sequence: TGCAGTGCGCACGGACAGGGCTACGAGCAGTACTTC. Translating gives CSAHGQGYEQYF.

The chain couples TRBV20-1 to TRBJ2-1, with 9 bases lining up with TRBD1. From germline, CDR1 is DFQATT and CDR2 SNEGSKA (reference sequence). Losses at the gene ends were 5 bases for V and 7 bases for J; bases not matched to a gene: 9. CDR3 size: 14 residues. The CDR3 region is CSAWKGQGKNEQFF. The CDR3 DNA is TGCAGTGCTTGGAAGGGACAGGGAAAAAATGAGCAGTTCTTC.